Below, 13 T cell receptor beta chains from the same sample are listed, as sequenced in a study of multiple sclerosis patients with progressive multifocal leukoencephalopathy. The table came from immunoSEQ multiplex PCR; TCRdb's copy has only in-frame clones and leaves some out. The table has more than 20,000 clones, under 95% seen once. The time point here: about 13 months of natalizumab therapy. The source material was PBMCs, sampled from a patient treated with natalizumab. The receptor source for this set is a man between 25 and 39 years old with multiple sclerosis.

This clone appeared a few times. The junction shows a germline mismatch at one end, possibly a read error. The gene calls are TRBV5-6 and TRBJ1-5; D is ambiguous. CDR1 is SGHDT and CDR2 is YYEEEE in the germline V gene. The CDR3 is 16 residues long. This CDR3 reads CASIFGSTYSNHPQHF. For the CDR3, the DNA is TGTGCCAGCATCTTCGGCTCGACCTATAGCAATCATCCCCAGCATTTT.

This clone came up once. This sequence joins TRBV5-4 and TRBJ2-1; the D gene is possibly TRBD1 (5 bases). Trimming removed 0 bases from V and 2 bases from J, with 15 bases in between. Germline CDR1 and CDR2: SGHNT and YYREEE (reference sequence). The CDR3 loop spans 17 amino acids. CDR3 sequence reads: CASSLGGRASTYNEQFF. DNA of the CDR3: TGTGCCAGCAGCTTGGGGGGCCGGGCCTCTACCTACAATGAGCAGTTCTTC.

The table lists this clone with a count of one. J is TRBJ2-7 and V is TRBV11-2, with D unclear. The CDR3 loop spans 15 amino acids. Germline-derived CDR1 and CDR2 are SGHAT and FQNNGV. V dropped 0 bases and J dropped 6 bases, with 15 bases sitting between them. The CDR3 spells CASSLEAGGVREQYF. DNA of the CDR3: TGTGCCAGCAGCTTAGAGGCAGGTGGGGTTCGCGAGCAGTACTTC. The full variable domain, with the rest looked up from reference TRBV11-2 and TRBJ2-7, is EAGVAQSPRYKIIEKRQSVAFWCNPISGHATLYWYQQILGQGPKLLIQFQNNGVVDDSQLPKDRFSAERLKGVDSTLKIQPAKLEDSAVYLCASSLEAGGVREQYFGPGTRLTVT.

The genes are TRBV18 and TRBJ2-7, with 12 bases lining up with TRBD1. Trimming took 0 bases from V and 0 from J; bases not matched to a gene: 6. There are 18 residues in the CDR3. Germline CDR1 is KGHSH and CDR2 is LQKENI. The CDR3 protein is CASSPPGTGGLHSYEQYF. The CDR3 coding sequence is TGTGCCAGCTCACCACCCGGGACAGGGGGCCTGCACTCCTACGAGCAGTACTTC.

CDR3 coding DNA: TGTGCCAGCAGAGCCCGCCCCCGGGGCGCGGGTCAGCCCCAGCATTTT. Translating it yields CASRARPRGAGQPQHF. V and J are TRBV11-2 and TRBJ1-5, with a tentative D call TRBD1 (5 bases). The V gene's germline CDR1 is SGHAT and CDR2 FQNNGV. CDR3 length equals 16 residues. Trimming took 6 bases from V and 6 from J, leaving 21 bases between them.

V gene TRBV29-1 combines with J gene TRBJ2-2; D ambiguous. V lost 7 bases to trimming and J lost 6 bases, with 9 bases between them. The CDR3 length is 11 residues. The germline gives CDR1 SQVTM, CDR2 ANQGSEA. The CDR3 loop is CSGSLAGELFF. The CDR3 region has the DNA TGCAGCGGGAGTTTGGCCGGGGAGCTGTTTTTT.

The chain has TRBV18 and TRBJ1-1; D is undetermined. There are 15 residues in the CDR3. Germline loops: CDR1 KGHSH, CDR2 LQKENI. V gave up 3 bases and J gave up 0 bases, with 11 bases separating them. The CDR3 spells CASSPPLTMNTEAFF. The DNA of the CDR3 is TGTGCCAGCTCACCCCCGCTGACCATGAACACTGAAGCTTTCTTT.

The rearrangement uses TRBV6-1 and TRBJ2-3; 10 bases line up with TRBD2. Unmatched junction bases numbered 2, after V lost 4 bases and J lost 1 base. CDR1 is MNHNS and CDR2 is SASEGT in the germline V gene. CDR3 length: 15 residues. The CDR3 DNA reads as TGTGCCAGCAGTGTTGGGACTAGCGGCACAGATACGCAGTATTTT. It encodes CASSVGTSGTDTQYF.

The V call is TRBV10-3, the J call TRBJ2-5; D is uncertain. V was trimmed by 7 bases and J by 1 base, leaving 10 bases between them. The CDR3 consists of 13 residues. Germline V gene sequence: CDR1 ENHRY, CDR2 SYGVKD. The CDR3 loop is CAITSSPQETQYF. CDR3 nucleotides: TGTGCCATCACCTCTTCCCCCCAAGAGACCCAGTACTTC.

The chain combines TRBV15 with TRBJ2-4; tentative D call: TRBD1 (5 bases). Germline V gene sequence: CDR1 LNHNV, CDR2 YYDKDF (reference sequence). The V end was cut by 1 base, the J end by 2 bases, with 9 bases between. There are 15 residues in the CDR3. For the CDR3, the DNA is TGTGCCACCAGCAGAGGAAGACAGACCAAAAACATTCAGTACTTC. It yields the protein CATSRGRQTKNIQYF.

V is TRBV5-6 and J is TRBJ1-1, with TRBD1 as a possible D gene (5 bases). The ends were cut back, 2 bases at V and 1 base at J, with 9 bases in the middle. CDR3 length: 14 amino acids. Germline V gene data show CDR1 as SGHDT and CDR2 as YYEEEE. The CDR3 protein is CASSFWRGNTEAFF. CDR3 DNA: TGTGCCAGCAGCTTTTGGAGGGGGAACACTGAAGCTTTCTTT.

The chain uses TRBV7-2 and TRBJ1-2; D is perhaps TRBD1 (5 bases). Trimming cost V 3 bases and J 2 bases, with 7 bases left between them. The CDR3 runs to 13 residues. CDR1 and CDR2 (germline): SGHTA, FQGNSA. The CDR3 loop reads CASSFRQNYGYTF. DNA of the CDR3: TGTGCCAGCAGCTTCCGACAGAACTATGGCTACACCTTC. Full variable domain (remainder filled in from reference TRBV7-2 and TRBJ1-2): GAGVSQSPSNKVTEKGKDVELRCDPISGHTALYWYRQSLGQGLEFLIYFQGNSAPDKSGLPSDRFSAERTGGSVSTLTIQRTQQEDSAVYLCASSFRQNYGYTFGSGTRLTVV.

The rearrangement joins TRBV9 to TRBJ2-7, with 10 bases identical to TRBD1. CDR3 size: 16 residues. The V gene end was trimmed by 0 bases and the J gene end by 5 bases; junction bases not matched to a gene: 8. Germline V CDR1 and CDR2: SGDLS, YYNGEE. CDR3 sequence: CASSVDGTGAVDEQYF. The CDR3 DNA reads as TGTGCCAGCAGCGTAGACGGGACAGGGGCGGTGGACGAGCAGTACTTC.